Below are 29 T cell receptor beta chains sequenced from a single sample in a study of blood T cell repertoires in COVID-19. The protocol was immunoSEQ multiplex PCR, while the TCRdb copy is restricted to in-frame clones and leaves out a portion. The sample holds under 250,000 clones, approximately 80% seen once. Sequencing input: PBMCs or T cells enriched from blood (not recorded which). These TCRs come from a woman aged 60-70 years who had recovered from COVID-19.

The CDR3 region has the DNA TGTGCCAGCAGCTTAGTACTTGGTTTGGGGCCGAACACCGGGGAGCTGTTTTTT. Amino acids: CASSLVLGLGPNTGELFF. The V and J genes are TRBV7-9 and TRBJ2-2; D is possibly TRBD1 (5 bases). This CDR3 contains 18 residues. Germline loops: CDR1 SEHNR, CDR2 FQNEAQ (reference sequence). V lost 1 base and J 0 bases, leaving 15 bases between the germline ends. The entire variable domain, with the rest obtained from reference TRBV7-9 and TRBJ2-2, is as follows: DTGVSQNPRHKITKRGQNVTFRCDPISEHNRLYWYRQTLGQGPEFLTYFQNEAQLEKSRLLSDRFSAERPKGSFSTLEIQRTEQGDSAMYLCASSLVLGLGPNTGELFFGEGSRLTVL.

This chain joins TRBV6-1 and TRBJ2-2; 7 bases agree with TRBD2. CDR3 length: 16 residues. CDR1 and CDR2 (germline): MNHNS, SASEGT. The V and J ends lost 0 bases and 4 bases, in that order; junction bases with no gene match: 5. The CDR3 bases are TGTGCCAGCAGTGAAGCACGAGGGAGGGCCACCGGGGAGCTGTTTTTT. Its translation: CASSEARGRATGELFF.

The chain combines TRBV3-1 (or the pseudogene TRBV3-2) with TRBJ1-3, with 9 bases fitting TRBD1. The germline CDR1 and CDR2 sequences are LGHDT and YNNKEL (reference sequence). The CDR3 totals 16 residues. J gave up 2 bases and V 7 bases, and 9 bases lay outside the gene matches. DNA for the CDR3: TGTGCCAGCAACGACAGGGGGATAAACACTGGAAACACCATATATTTT. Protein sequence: CASNDRGINTGNTIYF.

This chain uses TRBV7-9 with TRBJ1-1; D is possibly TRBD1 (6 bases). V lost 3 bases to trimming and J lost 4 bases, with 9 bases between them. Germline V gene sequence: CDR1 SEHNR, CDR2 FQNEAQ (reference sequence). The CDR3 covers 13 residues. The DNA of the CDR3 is TGTGCCAGCAGCTTCCCCAGGGGCACTGAAGCTTTCTTT. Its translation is CASSFPRGTEAFF.

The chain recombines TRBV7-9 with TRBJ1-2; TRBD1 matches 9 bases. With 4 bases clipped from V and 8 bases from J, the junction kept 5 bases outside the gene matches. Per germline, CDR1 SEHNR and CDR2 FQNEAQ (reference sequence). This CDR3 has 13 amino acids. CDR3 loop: CASSSSQGAGYTF. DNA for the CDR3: TGTGCCAGCAGCTCCTCACAGGGGGCGGGCTACACCTTC.

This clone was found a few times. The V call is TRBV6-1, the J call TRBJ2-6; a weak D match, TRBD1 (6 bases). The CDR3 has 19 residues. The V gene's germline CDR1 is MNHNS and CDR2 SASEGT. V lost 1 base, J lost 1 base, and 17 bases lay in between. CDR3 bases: TGTGCCAGCAGTGAAGTAGGAACAGGGTTTCCTTCTGGGGCCAACGTCCTGACTTTC. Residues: CASSEVGTGFPSGANVLTF.

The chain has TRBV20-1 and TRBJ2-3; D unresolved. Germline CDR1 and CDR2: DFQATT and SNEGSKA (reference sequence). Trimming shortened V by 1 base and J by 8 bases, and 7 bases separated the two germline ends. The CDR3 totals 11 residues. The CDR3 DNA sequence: TGCAGTGCTAGAGGTTCCGGTACGCAGTATTTT. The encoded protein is CSARGSGTQYF.

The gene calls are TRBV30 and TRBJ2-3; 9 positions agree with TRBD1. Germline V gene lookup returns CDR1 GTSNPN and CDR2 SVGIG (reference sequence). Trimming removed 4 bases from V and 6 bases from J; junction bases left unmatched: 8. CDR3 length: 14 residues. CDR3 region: CAWTTGGAGDTQYF. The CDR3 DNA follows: TGTGCCTGGACAACAGGGGGCGCGGGGGATACGCAGTATTTT.

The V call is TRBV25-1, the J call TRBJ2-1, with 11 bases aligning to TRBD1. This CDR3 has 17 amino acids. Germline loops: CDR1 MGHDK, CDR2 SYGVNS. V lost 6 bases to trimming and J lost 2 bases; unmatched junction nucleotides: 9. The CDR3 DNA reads TGTGCCAGCAGGGCTTCATCGGGACAGGGGGCCTACAATGAGCAGTTCTTC. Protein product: CASRASSGQGAYNEQFF.

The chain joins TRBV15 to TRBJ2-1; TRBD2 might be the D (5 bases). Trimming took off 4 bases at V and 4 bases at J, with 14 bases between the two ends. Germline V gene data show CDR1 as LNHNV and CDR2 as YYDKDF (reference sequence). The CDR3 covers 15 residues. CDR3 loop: CATSTRGRGYNEQFF. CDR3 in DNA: TGTGCCACCAGCACTCGGGGTCGAGGGTACAATGAGCAGTTCTTC.

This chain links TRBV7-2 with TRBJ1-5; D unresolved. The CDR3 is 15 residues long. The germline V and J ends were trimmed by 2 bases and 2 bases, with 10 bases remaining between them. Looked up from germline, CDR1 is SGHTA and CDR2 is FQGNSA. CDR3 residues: CASSLWVAGNQPQHF. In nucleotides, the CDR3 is TGTGCCAGCAGCTTATGGGTGGCGGGCAATCAGCCCCAGCATTTT. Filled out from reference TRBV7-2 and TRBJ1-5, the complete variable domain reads GAGVSQSPSNKVTEKGKDVELRCDPISGHTALYWYRQSLGQGLEFLIYFQGNSAPDKSGLPSDRFSAERTGGSVSTLTIQRTQQEDSAVYLCASSLWVAGNQPQHFGDGTRLSIL.

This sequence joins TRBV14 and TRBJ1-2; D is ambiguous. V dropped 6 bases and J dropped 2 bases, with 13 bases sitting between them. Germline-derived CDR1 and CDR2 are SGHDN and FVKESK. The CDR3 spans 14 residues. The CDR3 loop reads CASSPVSGNYGYTF. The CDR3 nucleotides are TGTGCCAGCAGTCCCGTTTCGGGGAACTATGGCTACACCTTC.

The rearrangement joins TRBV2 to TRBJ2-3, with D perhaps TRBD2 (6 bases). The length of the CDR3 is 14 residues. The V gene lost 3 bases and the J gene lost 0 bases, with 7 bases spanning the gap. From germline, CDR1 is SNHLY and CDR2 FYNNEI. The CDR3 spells CASSEGGSTDTQYF. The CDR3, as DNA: TGTGCCAGCAGTGAGGGGGGTAGCACAGATACGCAGTATTTT. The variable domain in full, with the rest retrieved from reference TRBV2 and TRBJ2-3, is EPEVTQTPSHQVTQMGQEVILRCVPISNHLYFYWYRQILGQKVEFLVSFYNNEISEKSEIFDDQFSVERPDGSNFTLKIRSTKLEDSAMYFCASSEGGSTDTQYFGPGTRLTVL.

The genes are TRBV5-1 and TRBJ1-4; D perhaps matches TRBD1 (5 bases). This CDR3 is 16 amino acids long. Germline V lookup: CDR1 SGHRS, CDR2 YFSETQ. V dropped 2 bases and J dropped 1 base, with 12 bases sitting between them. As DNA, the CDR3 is TGCGCCAGCAGCTTCGGGGGAAGGGGAACTAATGAAAAACTGTTTTTT. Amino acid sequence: CASSFGGRGTNEKLFF. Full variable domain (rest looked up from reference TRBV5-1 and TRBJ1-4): KAGVTQTPRYLIKTRGQQVTLSCSPISGHRSVSWYQQTPGQGLQFLFEYFSETQRNKGNFPGRFSGRQFSNSRSEMNVSTLELGDSALYLCASSFGGRGTNEKLFFGSGTQLSVL.

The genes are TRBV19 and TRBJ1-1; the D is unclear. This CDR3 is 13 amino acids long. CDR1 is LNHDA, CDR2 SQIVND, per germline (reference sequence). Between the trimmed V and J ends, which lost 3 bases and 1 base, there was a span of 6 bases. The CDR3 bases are TGTGCCAGTAGTATCTTCGGGAACACTGAAGCTTTCTTT. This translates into CASSIFGNTEAFF.

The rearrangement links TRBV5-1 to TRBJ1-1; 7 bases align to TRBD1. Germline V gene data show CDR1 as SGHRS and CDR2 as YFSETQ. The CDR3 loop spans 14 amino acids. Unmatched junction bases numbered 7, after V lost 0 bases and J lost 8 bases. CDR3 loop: CASSLVTGMVEAFF. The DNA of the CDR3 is TGCGCCAGCAGCTTGGTGACAGGGATGGTGGAAGCTTTCTTT.

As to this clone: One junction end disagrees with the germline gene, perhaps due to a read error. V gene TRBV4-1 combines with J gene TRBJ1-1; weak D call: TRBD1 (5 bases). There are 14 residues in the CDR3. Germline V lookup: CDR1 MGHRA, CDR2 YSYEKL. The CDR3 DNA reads TGCGCCCGCAGCCGGGGGGGAGGAAACACTGAAGCTTTCTTT. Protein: CARSRGGGNTEAFF.

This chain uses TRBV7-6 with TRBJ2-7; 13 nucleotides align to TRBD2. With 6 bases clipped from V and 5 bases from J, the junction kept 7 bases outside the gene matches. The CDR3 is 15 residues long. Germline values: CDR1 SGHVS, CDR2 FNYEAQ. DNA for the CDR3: TGTGCCAGCAGTCGTGGACTAGCGGGAGTTCACGAGCAGTACTTC. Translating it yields CASSRGLAGVHEQYF. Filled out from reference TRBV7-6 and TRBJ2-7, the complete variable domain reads GAGVSQSPRYKVTKRGQDVALRCDPISGHVSLYWYRQALGQGPEFLTYFNYEAQQDKSGLPNDRFSAERPEGSISTLTIQRTEQRDSAMYRCASSRGLAGVHEQYFGPGTRLTVT.

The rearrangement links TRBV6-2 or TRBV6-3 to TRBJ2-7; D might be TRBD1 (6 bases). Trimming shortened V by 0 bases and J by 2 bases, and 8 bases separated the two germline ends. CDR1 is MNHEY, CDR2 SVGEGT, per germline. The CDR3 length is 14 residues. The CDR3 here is CASSYSDSPYEQYF. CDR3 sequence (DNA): TGTGCCAGCAGTTACTCGGACAGCCCCTACGAGCAGTACTTC.

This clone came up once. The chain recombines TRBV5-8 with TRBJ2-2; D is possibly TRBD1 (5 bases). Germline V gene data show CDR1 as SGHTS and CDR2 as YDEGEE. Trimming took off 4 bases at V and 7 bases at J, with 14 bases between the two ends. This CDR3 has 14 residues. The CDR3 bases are TGTGCCAGCAGCCTTACTCAGGGTGGCGGGGAGCTGTTTTTT. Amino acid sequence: CASSLTQGGGELFF.

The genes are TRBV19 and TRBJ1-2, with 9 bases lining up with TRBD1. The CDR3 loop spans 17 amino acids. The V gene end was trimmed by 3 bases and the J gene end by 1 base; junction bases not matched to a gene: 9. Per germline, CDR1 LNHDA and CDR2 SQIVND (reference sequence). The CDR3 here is CASSISLTGGLNYGYTF. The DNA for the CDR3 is TGTGCCAGTAGTATCTCACTCACAGGGGGCCTTAACTATGGCTACACCTTC.

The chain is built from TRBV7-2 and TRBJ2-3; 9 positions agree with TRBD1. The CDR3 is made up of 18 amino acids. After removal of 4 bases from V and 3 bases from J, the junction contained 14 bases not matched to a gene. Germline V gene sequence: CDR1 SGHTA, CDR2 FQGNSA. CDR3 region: CASSSFLTTGGRTDTQYF. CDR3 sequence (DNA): TGTGCCAGCAGCTCATTCTTGACGACAGGGGGGAGGACAGATACGCAGTATTTT.

The CDR3 nucleotides read TGTGCCAGCAGCTTAACCGCAGGGCAGAGTGGCTACACCTTC. Translated, it gives CASSLTAGQSGYTF. The chain employs TRBV11-2 and TRBJ1-2; maybe TRBD1 (5 bases). This CDR3 spans 14 amino acids. The germline V gene has CDR1 SGHAT and CDR2 FQNNGV. The germline V and J ends were trimmed by 2 bases and 7 bases, with 14 bases remaining between them.

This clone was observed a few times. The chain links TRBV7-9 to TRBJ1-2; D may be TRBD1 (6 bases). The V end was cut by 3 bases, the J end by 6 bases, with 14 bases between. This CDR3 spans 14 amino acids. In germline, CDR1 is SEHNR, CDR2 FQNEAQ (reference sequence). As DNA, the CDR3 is TGTGCCAGCAGCTTCCAGGGGATACTCAATGGCTACACCTTC. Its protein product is CASSFQGILNGYTF.

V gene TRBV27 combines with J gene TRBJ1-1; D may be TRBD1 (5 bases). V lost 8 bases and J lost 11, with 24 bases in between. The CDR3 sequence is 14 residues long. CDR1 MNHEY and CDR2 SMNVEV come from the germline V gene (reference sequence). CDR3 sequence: CASQSGTPNSAAFF. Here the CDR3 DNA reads TGTGCCAGCCAATCCGGGACTCCAAACAGTGCGGCTTTCTTT.

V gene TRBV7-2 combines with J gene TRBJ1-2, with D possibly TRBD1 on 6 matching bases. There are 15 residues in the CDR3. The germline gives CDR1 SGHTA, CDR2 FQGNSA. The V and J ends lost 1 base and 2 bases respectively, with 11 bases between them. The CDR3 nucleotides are TGTGCCAGCAGCTTAGTTCAGGGGACCAACTATGGCTACACCTTC. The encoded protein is CASSLVQGTNYGYTF.

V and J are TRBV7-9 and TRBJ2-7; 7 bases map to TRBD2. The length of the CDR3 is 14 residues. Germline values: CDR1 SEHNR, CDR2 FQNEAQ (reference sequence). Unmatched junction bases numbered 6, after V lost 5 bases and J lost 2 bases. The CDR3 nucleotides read TGTGCCAGCAGCCCGGCTAGCGGACCCTACGAGCAGTACTTC. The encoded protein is CASSPASGPYEQYF. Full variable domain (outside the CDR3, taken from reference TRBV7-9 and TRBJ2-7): DTGVSQNPRHKITKRGQNVTFRCDPISEHNRLYWYRQTLGQGPEFLTYFQNEAQLEKSRLLSDRFSAERPKGSFSTLEIQRTEQGDSAMYLCASSPASGPYEQYFGPGTRLTVT.

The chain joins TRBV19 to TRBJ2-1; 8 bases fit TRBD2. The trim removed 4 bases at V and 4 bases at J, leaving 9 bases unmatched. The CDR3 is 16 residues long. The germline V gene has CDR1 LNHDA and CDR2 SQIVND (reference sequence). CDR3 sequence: CASSTLGGGSYNEQFF. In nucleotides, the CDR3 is TGTGCCAGTAGTACCCTGGGCGGGGGGAGTTACAATGAGCAGTTCTTC.

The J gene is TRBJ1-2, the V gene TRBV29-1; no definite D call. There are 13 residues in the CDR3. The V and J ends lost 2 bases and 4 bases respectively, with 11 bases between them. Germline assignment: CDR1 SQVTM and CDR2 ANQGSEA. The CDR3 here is CSVERWEGYGYTF. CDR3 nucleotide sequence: TGCAGCGTTGAACGATGGGAGGGCTATGGCTACACCTTC.